This T cell receptor (beta chain) was retrieved from a study of cytomegalovirus exposure and HLA in healthy donors. Vbeta (60) and Jbeta (13) primers were used in the PCR. Generated by immunoSEQ multiplex PCR, the TCRdb table keeps only in-frame clones and is missing some. Altogether approximately 120,000 clones are present, around 80% being singletons, with the ten largest covering about 9.1%. This CDR3 has 15 amino acids. Germline V CDR1 and CDR2: SEHNR, FQNEAQ (reference sequence). The germline V and J ends were trimmed by 0 bases and 1 base, with 9 bases remaining between them. V usage is TRBV7-9 and J usage is TRBJ1-1; possible D gene TRBD1, 5 bases. The sample was PBMCs. The sequence derives from a woman aged 45 to 65 in good health and CMV-seropositive. CDR3 loop: CASSLATTANTEAFF. The CDR3 DNA is TGTGCCAGCAGCTTAGCTACGACAGCGAACACTGAAGCTTTCTTT.